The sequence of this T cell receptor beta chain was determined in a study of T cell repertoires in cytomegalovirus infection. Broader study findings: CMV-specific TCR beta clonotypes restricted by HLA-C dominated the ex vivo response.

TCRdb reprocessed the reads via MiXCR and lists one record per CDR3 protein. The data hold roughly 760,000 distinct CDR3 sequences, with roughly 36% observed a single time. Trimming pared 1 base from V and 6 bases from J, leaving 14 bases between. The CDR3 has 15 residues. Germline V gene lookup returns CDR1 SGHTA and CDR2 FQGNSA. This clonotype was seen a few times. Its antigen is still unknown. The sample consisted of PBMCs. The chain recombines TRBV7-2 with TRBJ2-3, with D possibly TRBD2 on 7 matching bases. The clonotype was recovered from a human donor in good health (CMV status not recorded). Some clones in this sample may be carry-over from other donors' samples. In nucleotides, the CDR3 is TGTGCCAGCAGCTTAGATCCGGGGGGCCGGGATACGCAGTATTTT. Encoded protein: CASSLDPGGRDTQYF. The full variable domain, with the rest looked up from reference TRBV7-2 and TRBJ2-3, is GAGVSQSPSNKVTEKGKDVELRCDPISGHTALYWYRQSLGQGLEFLIYFQGNSAPDKSGLPSDRFSAERTGGSVSTLTIQRTQQEDSAVYLCASSLDPGGRDTQYFGPGTRLTVL.